Presented here are 20 T cell receptor beta chains from one specimen sequenced in a study of multiple sclerosis patients with progressive multifocal leukoencephalopathy. Time point defined: time of PML onset. Produced via immunoSEQ multiplex PCR; TCRdb's table is partial and in-frame only. The repertoire has fewer than 40,000 clones, more than 85% of them found once; the top ten carry around 2.9%. The sequences come from PBMCs, collected from a patient treated with natalizumab. The receptors were sampled from a human donor with progressive multifocal leukoencephalopathy.

V usage is TRBV5-1 and J usage is TRBJ1-1; D gene uncertain. This CDR3 is 15 amino acids long. The V and J ends lost 0 bases and 1 base respectively, with 10 bases between them. CDR1 is SGHRS, CDR2 YFSETQ, per germline. In DNA, the CDR3 is TGCGCCAGCAGCTTGGGGATCCGTGGGAACACTGAAGCTTTCTTT. Protein sequence: CASSLGIRGNTEAFF.

The chain combines TRBV4-1 with TRBJ1-4; D is unresolved. Germline CDR1 and CDR2: MGHRA and YSYEKL. V shed 3 bases and J shed 8 bases, with 10 bases lying between them. This CDR3 comprises 13 residues. CDR3 residues: CASSQERTEKLFF. As DNA, the CDR3 is TGCGCCAGCAGCCAGGAAAGGACCGAAAAACTGTTTTTT.

The chain uses TRBV5-6 and TRBJ1-5; tentatively, D is TRBD1 (5 bases). The CDR3 is 15 residues long. Trimming left V 3 bases short and J 4 bases short, with 14 bases between. CDR1 and CDR2 from the germline V gene are SGHDT and YYEEEE. The CDR3 loop reads CASSWGGTPNQPQHF. The DNA for the CDR3 is TGTGCCAGCAGCTGGGGGGGGACCCCTAATCAGCCCCAGCATTTT.

The chain carries TRBV19 and TRBJ2-2; tentatively, D is TRBD2 (5 bases). CDR3 size: 14 residues. Deletions cut 3 bases from V and 3 bases from J, with 8 bases between. Per germline, CDR1 LNHDA and CDR2 SQIVND (reference sequence). The CDR3 spells CASSIVRDTGELFF. The CDR3 DNA follows: TGTGCCAGTAGTATTGTGAGGGACACCGGGGAGCTGTTTTTT.

This rearrangement joins TRBV28 to TRBJ1-4; unclear D gene. Germline lookup yields CDR1 MDHEN and CDR2 SYDVKM. The length of the CDR3 is 12 residues. The V end lost 4 bases, the J end lost 4 bases, and 4 bases lay between the germline ends. CDR3 sequence reads: CASSSGNEKLFF. In DNA form, the CDR3 reads TGTGCCAGCAGTTCTGGTAATGAAAAACTGTTTTTT. Full variable domain (rest looked up from reference TRBV28 and TRBJ1-4): DVKVTQSSRYLVKRTGEKVFLECVQDMDHENMFWYRQDPGLGLRLIYFSYDVKMKEKGDIPEGYSVSREKKERFSLILESASTNQTSMYLCASSSGNEKLFFGSGTQLSVL.

The chain joins TRBV4-2 to TRBJ2-3; D unclear. The CDR3 is made up of 16 amino acids. The germline V and J ends were trimmed by 0 bases and 3 bases, with 13 bases remaining between them. Germline V lookup: CDR1 LGHNA, CDR2 YNFKEQ. The CDR3 DNA is TGTGCCAGCAGCCAAGAGGGCCCGCCGCGAACAGATACGCAGTATTTT. Translation: CASSQEGPPRTDTQYF.

A few counts support this clone. V and J are TRBV28 and TRBJ1-2; 10 nucleotides agree with TRBD1. The germline V gene encodes CDR1 MDHEN and CDR2 SYDVKM. Trimming cost V 5 bases and J 0 bases; bases outside gene matches: 12. The CDR3 loop spans 18 amino acids. CDR3 sequence: CASSLPGQGSMANYGYTF. In nucleotides, the CDR3 is TGTGCCAGCAGTCTGCCGGGACAGGGGAGCATGGCTAACTATGGCTACACCTTC.

The chain recombines TRBV5-1 with TRBJ1-1; no reliable D call. V was pared by 0 bases and J by 0 bases, with 6 bases between. The CDR3 sequence is 14 residues long. CDR1 is SGHRS, CDR2 YFSETQ, per germline. The DNA of the CDR3 is TGCGCCAGCAGCTTGGATCGCATGAACACTGAAGCTTTCTTT. Encoded protein: CASSLDRMNTEAFF.

This clone was observed a few times. This chain joins TRBV7-8 and TRBJ1-5; perhaps TRBD1 as D (6 bases). The CDR3 runs to 16 residues. Per germline, CDR1 SGHVS and CDR2 FQNEAQ. V shed 2 bases and J shed 4 bases, with 15 bases lying between them. CDR3 DNA: TGTGCCAGCAGCTTATCCACGGACAGTCCGAATCAGCCCCAGCATTTT. It translates to CASSLSTDSPNQPQHF.

The chain recombines TRBV7-2 with TRBJ1-1, with D tentatively TRBD1 (5 bases). The CDR3 is 15 amino acids. V was cut by 1 base and J by 4 bases, with 13 bases left in between. Germline V CDR1 and CDR2: SGHTA, FQGNSA. CDR3 region: CASSLGGQPGTEAFF. The CDR3 bases are TGTGCCAGCAGCTTAGGGGGCCAGCCGGGCACTGAAGCTTTCTTT.

The CDR3 coding sequence is TGTGCCAGCGCCAGGACTAGCACAGATACGCAGTATTTT. Its translation is CASARTSTDTQYF. The rearrangement joins TRBV6-4 to TRBJ2-3, with D perhaps TRBD2 (5 bases). The CDR3 is 13 residues long. Trimming removed 8 bases at V and 0 bases at J, with 9 bases between. Germline V gene sequence: CDR1 MRHNA, CDR2 SNTAGT.

The V call is TRBV18, the J call TRBJ2-7, with a weak D call TRBD2 (6 bases). The V end was cut by 3 bases, the J end by 6 bases, with 21 bases between. The germline CDR1 and CDR2 sequences are KGHSH and LQKENI. The CDR3 is made up of 16 amino acids. The CDR3 bases are TGTGCCAGCTCACCCCACGACCTTATACGGGGGAGCGAGCAGTACTTC. Translated, it gives CASSPHDLIRGSEQYF.

The chain carries TRBV19 and TRBJ1-6, with D possibly TRBD1 on 6 matching bases. The germline CDR1 and CDR2 sequences are LNHDA and SQIVND (reference sequence). V lost 4 bases, J lost 3 bases, and 10 bases lay in between. The CDR3 totals 15 residues. The CDR3 sequence is CASSTKDSYNSPLHF. The CDR3 DNA sequence: TGTGCCAGTAGTACTAAGGACAGCTATAATTCACCCCTCCACTTT.

This clone was found a few times. The chain links TRBV19 to TRBJ1-4; D perhaps matches TRBD1 (6 bases). This CDR3 is 15 amino acids long. The V end lost 10 bases, the J end lost 2 bases, and 17 bases lay between the germline ends. Germline assignment: CDR1 LNHDA and CDR2 SQIVND (reference sequence). CDR3 DNA sequence: TGTGCCACCTACCAACCAGGACAGACTAATGAAAAACTGTTTTTT. It yields the protein CATYQPGQTNEKLFF.

The chain employs TRBV30 and TRBJ2-3; D unresolved. Germline CDR1 and CDR2: GTSNPN and SVGIG (reference sequence). This CDR3 region has 13 residues. CDR3 sequence: CAYGVGNTDTQYF. DNA of the CDR3: TGTGCATATGGGGTGGGAAACACAGATACGCAGTATTTT.

The chain recombines TRBV7-2 with TRBJ1-5; 7 nucleotides match TRBD1. The J segment lost 0 bases and the V segment lost 6 bases, leaving 2 bases of the junction unmatched. The CDR3 totals 14 residues. Germline assignment: CDR1 SGHTA and CDR2 FQGNSA. The CDR3 coding sequence is TGTGCCAGCAGGGACAGGTATAGCAATCAGCCCCAGCATTTT. Its translation is CASRDRYSNQPQHF.

The chain recombines TRBV27 with TRBJ2-7; D might be TRBD1 (5 bases). CDR3 length: 14 residues. V was pared by 5 bases and J by 2 bases, with 13 bases between. CDR1 is MNHEY, CDR2 SMNVEV, per germline (reference sequence). The CDR3 region is CASSLSDSTYEQYF. For the CDR3, the DNA is TGTGCCAGCAGTCTTTCCGACAGTACCTACGAGCAGTACTTC.

The J gene is TRBJ2-3, the V gene TRBV10-3, with 7 bases fitting TRBD2. J lost 3 bases, V lost 10 bases, and 13 bases had no gene match. The CDR3 has 15 amino acids. Germline V gives CDR1 ENHRY, CDR2 SYGVKD. The DNA for the CDR3 is TGTGCCAGCGATTTTGGAGCGGGGATTACAGATACGCAGTATTTT. This gives the protein CASDFGAGITDTQYF.

The chain recombines TRBV28 with TRBJ1-3; 7 nucleotides align to TRBD1. V lost 4 bases and J lost 2; bases outside the gene matches: 5. The CDR3 is made up of 15 amino acids. Germline CDR1 and CDR2: MDHEN and SYDVKM. CDR3 DNA sequence: TGTGCCAGCAGTTCCGGACAGGTCACTGGAAACACCATATATTTT. Its translation: CASSSGQVTGNTIYF.

V usage is TRBV28 and J usage is TRBJ2-7; a possible D gene is TRBD1 (5 bases). The CDR3 is 21 amino acids. Trimming cost V 7 bases and J 2 bases, with 36 bases left between them. Germline CDR1 reads MDHEN; CDR2 reads SYDVKM. The CDR3 sequence is CASTIRVLGSTRNPRPYEQYF. CDR3 DNA: TGTGCCAGCACCATCAGGGTACTTGGTTCCACTCGTAATCCGCGACCCTACGAGCAGTACTTC.